These 9 T cell receptor beta chains originate from one sample sequenced in a study of T cells in Graves' hyperthyroidism and ophthalmopathy. Amplified TCR beta CDR3 regions came from RNA transcripts. An initial round of RT-PCR targeting the TCR CDR3 relied on the HTBI primer set. From the multiplex PCR reads, TCRdb called clonotypes with MiXCR, one entry per CDR3 protein. The sample has some 530,000 distinct CDR3 sequences, about 20% seen once; the top ten hold approximately 49%. What was sequenced was blood. Every receptor here comes from a woman aged 70 to 79 with Graves' ophthalmopathy.

J is TRBJ1-5 and V is TRBV19; D uncertain. V was clipped by 3 bases and J by 2 bases, with 5 bases between them. This CDR3 contains 13 residues. The germline gives CDR1 LNHDA, CDR2 SQIVND (reference sequence). The CDR3, as DNA: TGTGCCAGTAGTATCCGGGGCAATCAGCCCCAGCATTTT. Its translation: CASSIRGNQPQHF.

There are many counts of this clonotype. The rearrangement joins TRBV12-3 or TRBV12-4 to TRBJ2-5; D unclear. With 5 bases removed from V and 0 bases from J, the gap between germline ends came to 10 bases. There are 14 residues in the CDR3. CDR3 in amino acids: CASSAQANQETQYF. CDR3 DNA: TGTGCCAGCAGTGCTCAGGCCAACCAAGAGACCCAGTACTTC.

This chain uses TRBV20-1 with TRBJ1-3, with D possibly being TRBD1 (5 bases). Germline V gene lookup returns CDR1 DFQATT and CDR2 SNEGSKA (reference sequence). Trimming pared 5 bases from V and 2 bases from J, leaving 13 bases between. The CDR3 consists of 14 residues. The CDR3 DNA is TGCAGTGCTCGTCAGGGAGTCGCTGGAAACACCATATATTTT. Translating it yields CSARQGVAGNTIYF.

This clonotype was detected many times. The chain links TRBV7-2 to TRBJ1-2, with D unresolved. V dropped 3 bases and J dropped 4 bases, with 18 bases sitting between them. The CDR3 runs to 16 residues. Looked up from germline, CDR1 is SGHTA and CDR2 is FQGNSA. CDR3 nucleotides: TGTGCCAGCAGCTTCCCGGCGGAGGTACCCAGCTATGGCTACACCTTC. It encodes CASSFPAEVPSYGYTF.

This clonotype has more than one count but fewer than ten. The chain carries TRBV27 and TRBJ1-2, with no clear D. Trimming removed 0 bases from V and 5 bases from J, with 10 bases in between. The CDR3 has 14 amino acids. CDR1 is MNHEY and CDR2 is SMNVEV in the germline V gene (reference sequence). The CDR3 region is CASSLSGRRYGYTF. CDR3 nucleotide sequence: TGTGCCAGCAGTTTATCGGGCAGGCGATATGGCTACACCTTC.

This clonotype occurred a few times. V usage is TRBV20-1 and J usage is TRBJ2-5; D perhaps matches TRBD2 (5 bases). Trimming took off 4 bases at V and 2 bases at J, with 23 bases between the two ends. CDR3 length: 17 residues. From germline, CDR1 is DFQATT and CDR2 SNEGSKA (reference sequence). CDR3 DNA: TGCAGTGCTATTTCCGTTCGGCGGGCGTCGGAGCAAGAGACCCAGTACTTC. The encoded protein is CSAISVRRASEQETQYF.

There are a few counts of this clonotype. This chain uses TRBV2 with TRBJ1-2, with D possibly being TRBD1 (6 bases). The CDR3 length is 13 residues. V lost 7 bases and J lost 5, with 14 bases in between. The germline V gene encodes CDR1 SNHLY and CDR2 FYNNEI. CDR3 in amino acids: CASTPDSSYGYTF. DNA of the CDR3: TGTGCCAGCACCCCGGACAGTTCTTATGGCTACACCTTC. Combining the CDR3 with reference TRBV2 and TRBJ1-2 gives the whole variable domain EPEVTQTPSHQVTQMGQEVILRCVPISNHLYFYWYRQILGQKVEFLVSFYNNEISEKSEIFDDQFSVERPDGSNFTLKIRSTKLEDSAMYFCASTPDSSYGYTFGSGTRLTVV.

This clonotype was observed a handful of times. The rearrangement joins TRBV7-9 to TRBJ2-2; TRBD1 agrees at 7 bases. The CDR3 runs to 14 residues. The trim removed 6 bases at V and 2 bases at J, leaving 3 bases unmatched. Germline-derived CDR1 and CDR2 are SEHNR and FQNEAQ (reference sequence). The CDR3 reads CASRRQGNTGELFF. CDR3 nucleotide sequence: TGTGCCAGCAGAAGACAGGGTAACACCGGGGAGCTGTTTTTT.

The chain uses TRBV2 and TRBJ1-1; unclear D gene. Trimming pared 4 bases from V and 6 bases from J, leaving 15 bases between. CDR1 and CDR2 from the germline V gene are SNHLY and FYNNEI. CDR3 length: 14 residues. The CDR3 DNA follows: TGTGCCAGCAGTGGAGGGAGGGCAAGTGCTGAAGCTTTCTTT. It translates to CASSGGRASAEAFF.